The TCR beta chain described here comes from a study of T-cell memory formation after mild COVID-19. TCRdb reprocessed the 5' RACE reads with MiXCR, giving one entry per CDR3 protein. The sample lists almost 250,000 distinct CDR3 sequences, over 15% seen once, with approximately 2.1% in the top ten. The CDR3 covers 15 residues. V lost 4 bases to trimming and J lost 0 bases; unmatched junction nucleotides: 4. The V gene's germline CDR1 is KGHDR and CDR2 SFDVKD. Broader study findings: Clones that contracted from day 15 to 85 were balanced CD4/CD8, while later expanders leaned CD4+. The study detected some responding clones in pre-infection memory, suggesting cross-reactive memory joined.

About this clonotype itself: Its antigen remains unknown.

The J gene is TRBJ1-2, the V gene TRBV24-1; the match to TRBD1 covers 7 bases. Sequencing input: PBMCs or a T cell subset sorted from them (not recorded which). The clonotype originates from an adult woman who had mild COVID-19 (a few samples of this study predate the infection). Cell type and time point are not known. The CDR3 DNA sequence: TGTGCCACCAGTGACTCCGGGACAGCTAACTATGGCTACACCTTC. Translated: CATSDSGTANYGYTF.